A single sample gave rise to the 30 T cell receptor beta chains below, sequenced in a study of blood T cell repertoires in COVID-19. Profiled with immunoSEQ multiplex PCR; TCRdb holds only in-frame clones, not every one. The top ten clones hold under 3% of a sample with about 260,000 clones, approximately 92% of them seen once. Material: peripheral blood. These receptors were taken from a person aged 18 to 30 with COVID-19, enrolled during active disease.

J is TRBJ2-1 and V is TRBV24-1; TRBD2 matches at 14 bases. Trimming at V came to 3 bases and at J to 1 base, leaving 16 bases not matched to a gene. Germline CDR1 and CDR2: KGHDR and SFDVKD. CDR3 length: 22 amino acids. As DNA, the CDR3 is TGTGCCACCAGTGATCCCAGTCATGGGACTAGCGGGAGACCCGTATCCTACAATGAGCAGTTCTTC. Protein sequence: CATSDPSHGTSGRPVSYNEQFF.

The chain carries TRBV6-5 and TRBJ2-3; 12 positions match TRBD2. The germline CDR1 and CDR2 sequences are MNHEY and SVGAGI. The CDR3 runs 15 residues. V was clipped by 7 bases and J by 2 bases; unmatched bases: 4. The CDR3 bases are TGTGCCAGCAAACTAGCGGGAGGAGACACAGATACGCAGTATTTT. Amino acids: CASKLAGGDTDTQYF.

The V and J genes are TRBV11-1 and TRBJ2-1, with 9 bases aligning to TRBD2. Trimming took 5 bases from V and 9 from J; bases not matched to a gene: 11. CDR1 SGHAT and CDR2 FQDESV come from the germline V gene (reference sequence). This CDR3 is 15 amino acids long. CDR3 coding DNA: TGTGCCAGCAGCGGGAAGAGGCTAGCGGGAACTGAGCAGTTCTTC. Translated, it gives CASSGKRLAGTEQFF.

The gene calls are TRBV5-1 and TRBJ2-7; TRBD1 matches at 12 bases. The CDR3 contains 15 residues. With 4 bases clipped from V and 4 bases from J, the junction kept 6 bases outside the gene matches. CDR1 is SGHRS, CDR2 YFSETQ, per germline. The CDR3 DNA reads as TGCGCCAGCAGCACCGGGACAGGGGGCGGGTACGAGCAGTACTTC. This sequence encodes CASSTGTGGGYEQYF.

The chain has TRBV6-5 and TRBJ1-6; 9 nucleotides match TRBD1. The CDR3 totals 16 residues. The V segment lost 0 bases and the J segment 8 bases; nucleotides outside the gene matches: 5. Germline V gene data show CDR1 as MNHEY and CDR2 as SVGAGI. The CDR3 region is CASSYSNRGQDSPLHF. The DNA of the CDR3 is TGTGCCAGCAGTTACTCGAACAGGGGGCAGGATTCACCCCTCCACTTT.

The V gene is TRBV3-1 (or the pseudogene TRBV3-2), the J gene TRBJ2-7; TRBD1 matches at 9 bases. The ends lost 4 bases at V and 1 base at J; junction bases unmatched: 5. This CDR3 spans 15 amino acids. Germline V lookup: CDR1 LGHDT, CDR2 YNNKEL (reference sequence). The DNA for the CDR3 is TGTGCCAGCAGCCCCGAGACAGGGGGTTCCTACGAGCAGTACTTC. Translated, it gives CASSPETGGSYEQYF.

The rearrangement links TRBV6-5 to TRBJ1-1, with 8 bases identical to TRBD1. Germline trimming cut 10 bases from V and 0 bases from J; bases unmatched to any gene: 7. This CDR3 has 14 residues. The V gene's germline CDR1 is MNHEY and CDR2 SVGAGI. The DNA of the CDR3 is TGTGCCACACAGGGGGTAGCTCTGAACACTGAAGCTTTCTTT. It encodes CATQGVALNTEAFF.

The chain employs TRBV6-5 and TRBJ1-6, with 8 bases aligning to TRBD1. With V trimmed by 4 bases and J by 14 bases, 10 bases remained unmatched. The V gene's germline CDR1 is MNHEY and CDR2 SVGAGI. CDR3 length: 14 residues. The CDR3 is CASSFSGTGESLHF. As DNA, the CDR3 is TGTGCCAGCAGTTTCTCCGGGACAGGTGAATCCCTCCACTTT.

The chain is built from TRBV4-3 and TRBJ2-1; 8 bases line up with TRBD2. Trimming at V came to 0 bases and at J to 15 bases, leaving 7 bases not matched to a gene. Germline V gene data show CDR1 as LGHNA and CDR2 as YSLEER. The length of the CDR3 is 13 residues. The CDR3 region has the DNA TGCGCCAGCAGCCAAGATGGGGCGGGAGGTCGGTTCTTC. Its protein product is CASSQDGAGGRFF.

This clone has a single count. The gene calls are TRBV4-1 and TRBJ2-1; 15 bases map to TRBD2. The CDR3 is 20 residues long. Germline V lookup: CDR1 MGHRA, CDR2 YSYEKL. Losses at the gene ends were 3 bases for V and 8 bases for J; bases not matched to a gene: 17. The CDR3 DNA sequence: TGCGCCAGCAGCCATCTCAATCCGGGACTAGCGGGAGGCTCGGGCTATGAGCAGTTCTTC. Encoded protein: CASSHLNPGLAGGSGYEQFF.

This chain links TRBV18 with TRBJ1-1, with 9 bases identical to TRBD1. This CDR3 is 16 amino acids long. Germline CDR1 reads KGHSH; CDR2 reads LQKENI. J lost 0 bases, V lost 3 bases, and 5 bases had no gene match. The CDR3 loop is CASSPGTGKMNTEAFF. Here the CDR3 DNA reads TGTGCCAGCTCACCCGGGACAGGGAAGATGAACACTGAAGCTTTCTTT.

The chain employs TRBV6-5 and TRBJ2-2; D is uncertain. Germline V lookup: CDR1 MNHEY, CDR2 SVGAGI. This CDR3 contains 15 residues. V was trimmed by 2 bases and J by 4 bases, leaving 11 bases between them. This CDR3 is CASSYNLAGTGELFF. In nucleotides, the CDR3 is TGTGCCAGCAGTTACAACTTAGCCGGCACCGGGGAGCTGTTTTTT.

This clone was observed once. This chain uses TRBV10-3 with TRBJ2-3; the match to TRBD2 covers 11 bases. CDR1 and CDR2 from the germline V gene are ENHRY and SYGVKD. V shed 10 bases and J 3 bases; nucleotides not matched to a gene: 9. CDR3 size: 15 residues. The DNA for the CDR3 is TGTGCCAACGCGGACATAGCGGGAGGGACAGATACGCAGTATTTT. Amino acid sequence: CANADIAGGTDTQYF.

The chain is built from TRBV6-5 and TRBJ2-7; D is possibly TRBD2 (7 bases). Germline CDR1 and CDR2: MNHEY and SVGAGI. Trimming shortened V by 10 bases and J by 1 base, and 17 bases separated the two germline ends. CDR3 length: 14 residues. The CDR3 coding sequence is TGTGCCACCTCCTACGGGGGGCCTTCCTACGAGCAGTACTTC. Amino acid sequence: CATSYGGPSYEQYF.

This chain joins TRBV29-1 and TRBJ1-2, with a weak D call TRBD1 (5 bases). This CDR3 is 11 amino acids long. V was trimmed by 7 bases and J by 6 bases, leaving 12 bases between them. Germline assignment: CDR1 SQVTM and CDR2 ANQGSEA. The CDR3 nucleotides read TGCAGCGCCCCTCGGGGGGATGGCTACACCTTC. Translated: CSAPRGDGYTF.

The rearrangement joins TRBV29-1 to TRBJ2-7; TRBD1 matches 7 bases. The CDR3 has 17 residues. CDR1 and CDR2 from the germline V gene are SQVTM and ANQGSEA. V shed 0 bases and J 7 bases; nucleotides not matched to a gene: 18. CDR3 sequence (DNA): TGCAGCGTTGAAGACCCTAATTCGGCGGGCCCCAGGGGGGAGCAGTACTTC. Its protein is CSVEDPNSAGPRGEQYF.

This clone was found once. CDR3 bases: TGTGCCAGCAGCGCACCTACGGGAGGGCCAGGCACAGATACGCAGTATTTT. This gives the protein CASSAPTGGPGTDTQYF. The chain employs TRBV21-1 and TRBJ2-3; TRBD2, the D gene given by the table, was not confirmed from the DNA. TRBV21-1 is given as a pseudogene. The CDR3 loop spans 17 amino acids.

This rearrangement joins TRBV15 to TRBJ2-5, with 10 bases fitting TRBD2. Trimming took 3 bases from V and 5 from J; bases not matched to a gene: 9. Germline V gives CDR1 LNHNV, CDR2 YYDKDF (reference sequence). CDR3 length: 16 amino acids. The CDR3 DNA is TGTGCCACCAGCAGGGGGTCTAGCGGGAGTTTGGAGACCCAGTACTTC. Its translation: CATSRGSSGSLETQYF.

In DNA, the CDR3 is TGTGCCAGCAGCTTAGGACAGTATGGCTACACCTTC. This codes for CASSLGQYGYTF. The chain carries TRBV7-8 and TRBJ1-2; possible D gene TRBD1, 5 bases. Per germline, CDR1 SGHVS and CDR2 FQNEAQ. V gave up 1 base and J gave up 5 bases, with 5 bases separating them. This CDR3 contains 12 residues.

V usage is TRBV3-1 (or the pseudogene TRBV3-2) and J usage is TRBJ1-5; D is undetermined. V lost 3 bases, J lost 7 bases, and 16 bases lay in between. Germline V gene lookup returns CDR1 LGHDT and CDR2 YNNKEL (reference sequence). The CDR3 is 15 residues long. The CDR3: CASSQGSQVYQPQHF. The CDR3 nucleotides read TGTGCCAGCAGCCAGGGGAGCCAGGTATACCAGCCCCAGCATTTT.

The chain employs TRBV28 and TRBJ2-4; TRBD1 matches at 7 bases. The CDR3 is 16 amino acids. V lost 5 bases, J lost 8 bases, and 15 bases stayed unmatched. CDR1 and CDR2 (germline): MDHEN, SYDVKM. CDR3 sequence (DNA): TGTGCCAGCAGTATTCCGGGACAGTTTTTTCGGTACATTCAGTACTTC. Translating it yields CASSIPGQFFRYIQYF.

The rearrangement joins TRBV2 to TRBJ1-2; D may be TRBD1 (6 bases). The CDR3 runs to 16 residues. The V end was cut by 6 bases, the J end by 2 bases, with 19 bases between. Germline V CDR1 and CDR2: SNHLY, FYNNEI. CDR3 coding DNA: TGTGCCAGCAGCTCTTGCAGGGGAGAACTAAACTATGGCTACACCTTC. Its protein product is CASSSCRGELNYGYTF.

The chain recombines TRBV11-2 with TRBJ2-7, with D maybe TRBD1 (5 bases). This CDR3 spans 13 amino acids. Trimming cost V 3 bases and J 6 bases, with 12 bases left between them. Germline CDR1 is SGHAT and CDR2 is FQNNGV. CDR3 loop: CASSLNRIGEQYF. The CDR3 coding sequence is TGTGCCAGCAGCTTGAACAGGATCGGCGAGCAGTACTTC.

This sequence joins TRBV7-9 and TRBJ2-7; 9 bases fit TRBD2. Trimming took 5 bases from V and 5 from J; bases not matched to a gene: 7. The CDR3 is 14 amino acids. Germline V CDR1 and CDR2: SEHNR, FQNEAQ (reference sequence). CDR3 sequence (DNA): TGTGCCAGCAGCGTCACCGGGACTAGCAACGAGCAGTACTTC. Translation: CASSVTGTSNEQYF.

This clone has just one count. The rearrangement joins TRBV27 to TRBJ2-7, with 12 bases that match TRBD2. Germline CDR1 is MNHEY and CDR2 is SMNVEV (reference sequence). CDR3 length: 16 residues. Germline trimming cut 7 bases from V and 3 bases from J; bases unmatched to any gene: 10. The CDR3 DNA follows: TGTGCCAGCAATAAAGAACGGACTAGCGGGAACTACGAGCAGTACTTC. This gives the protein CASNKERTSGNYEQYF.

This clone came up once. The chain carries TRBV28 and TRBJ2-2; TRBD2 matches at 13 bases. The J segment lost 4 bases and the V segment lost 9 bases, leaving 8 bases of the junction unmatched. The CDR3 contains 16 residues. The V gene's germline CDR1 is MDHEN and CDR2 SYDVKM. CDR3 region: CASMRLAGGGTGELFF. CDR3 bases: TGTGCCAGTATGAGACTAGCGGGAGGAGGCACCGGGGAGCTGTTTTTT.

V usage is TRBV4-1 and J usage is TRBJ1-2; D is unresolved. Trimming removed 4 bases from V and 7 bases from J, with 10 bases in between. The V gene's germline CDR1 is MGHRA and CDR2 YSYEKL. The CDR3 is 12 residues long. The CDR3 bases are TGCGCCAGCAGCCCGGTCGGTGGTGGCTACACCTTC. This sequence encodes CASSPVGGGYTF.

The chain recombines TRBV19 with TRBJ2-2; 8 nucleotides align to TRBD1. V trimming: 7 bases; J trimming: 1 base; junction bases outside the gene matches: 5. The CDR3 totals 15 residues. Germline V gene sequence: CDR1 LNHDA, CDR2 SQIVND (reference sequence). As DNA, the CDR3 is TGTGCCAGTATCCCCGGACAGGGGAACACCGGGGAGCTGTTTTTT. Amino acid sequence: CASIPGQGNTGELFF.

V gene TRBV5-4 combines with J gene TRBJ2-2; D possibly corresponds to TRBD1 (5 bases). Germline loops: CDR1 SGHNT, CDR2 YYREEE (reference sequence). V was trimmed by 2 bases and J by 4 bases, leaving 6 bases between them. The CDR3 consists of 13 residues. The CDR3 DNA follows: TGTGCCAGCAGCTTTACAGGCACCGGGGAGCTGTTTTTT. Translating gives CASSFTGTGELFF.

The genes are TRBV11-2 and TRBJ2-7, with D perhaps TRBD1 (6 bases). The CDR3 is made up of 13 amino acids. The germline gives CDR1 SGHAT, CDR2 FQNNGV. V was cut by 1 base and J by 5 bases, with 9 bases left in between. The CDR3 sequence: CASSLVTGNEQYF. The CDR3 DNA reads TGTGCCAGCAGCTTAGTAACAGGGAACGAGCAGTACTTC.